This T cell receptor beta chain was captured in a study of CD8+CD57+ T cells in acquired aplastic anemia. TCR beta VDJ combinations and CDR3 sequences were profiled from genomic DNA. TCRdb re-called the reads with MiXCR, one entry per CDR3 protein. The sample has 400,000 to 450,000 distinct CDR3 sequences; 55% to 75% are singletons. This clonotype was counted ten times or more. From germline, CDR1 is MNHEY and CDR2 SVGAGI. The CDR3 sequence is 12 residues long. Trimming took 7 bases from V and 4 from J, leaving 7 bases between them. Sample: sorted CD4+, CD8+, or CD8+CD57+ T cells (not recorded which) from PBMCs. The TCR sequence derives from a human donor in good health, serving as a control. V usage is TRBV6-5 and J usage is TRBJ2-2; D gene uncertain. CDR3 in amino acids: CASIKGTGELFF. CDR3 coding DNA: TGTGCCAGCATTAAAGGCACCGGGGAGCTGTTTTTT.